This T cell receptor beta chain is from a study of cytomegalovirus exposure and HLA in healthy donors (dated by TCRdb to the late 2010s). With regard to the full study: An earlier analysis of 587 of the donors reported about 260 Gb of sequence data and roughly 120 million unique TCR beta sequences obtained from roughly 180 million T cells. An early release covering about 600 HLA-typed donors comprised about 290 gigabases of sequencing data and about 90 million unique TCR sequences. Among the roughly 400 genotyped donors, under 90% belonged to the genetic ancestry cluster associated with self-reported Caucasian donors. The study aimed to test whether signatures of past pathogen exposure could be identified by cataloging public T cell receptors. The T cell repertoires of around 730 subjects were profiled by immunosequencing and related to cytomegalovirus serostatus. Besides the first cohort of around 670 subjects, a separate validation cohort made up of roughly 120 different subjects was used. The study combined high-throughput TCR immunosequencing, statistical association of individual TCRs with disease status, and machine learning to predict cytomegalovirus infection status. To study patterns of TCR occurrence, a later analysis re-analyzed previously published TCR beta repertoires from several hundred donors and added high-resolution HLA genotyping. In the later analysis, no new phenotypic data were used to find candidate immune exposures; instead, reliance was placed on TCR beta sequences and their occurrence across donors. An earlier analysis of 587 of the donors used high-throughput TCR beta sequencing to judge whether each TCR beta V gene segment behaved as functional or pseudogenic. Donor age, sex, ethnicity and CMV serostatus were collected together with the repertoire data. Genome-wide SNP genotypes for about 60% of the 666 donors were used in a later genetic analysis, which treated that subset as a discovery cohort. All discovery cohort repertoires had been generated using a single sequencing platform. Both class I and class II loci were covered by HLA typing, at four-digit resolution. The number of typed donors differed by locus: about 620-640 for A, B, C, DRB1 and DQB1; 500 to 550 for DQA1; about 600 for DPA1; and 400 to 480 for DPB1. Several DR-DQ haplotypes were treated as single units for association and clustering because of strong linkage in the cohort. Across 398 genotyped donors of the cohort, an average of approximately 200,000 unique TCR beta nucleotide sequences per donor were sequenced, and 15% to 20% of those sequences were non-productive.

Of note for this clone: Its cognate antigen has yet to be identified. Base quality data are lacking; no much larger clone is found one base away.

The study at large found these results: This cohort had only TCR beta chains sequenced, and the lack of alpha or paired-chain data limited which features could be detected. In a later genetic analysis, a missense DCLRE1C variant was associated with V-gene and J-gene trimming of TCR beta chains, and the association was replicated in an independent cohort. In a later analysis, several top co-occurrence clusters were reported to appear linked to parvovirus B19, influenza, CMV and Epstein-Barr virus. Sequencing depth was assumed to be roughly uniform across donors in the presence/absence analyses, though that assumption may not hold. In a later analysis, HLA-associated TCR beta chains were found to be more clonally expanded and to have lower generation probabilities than equally common non-associated chains. When HLA alleles, especially DR and DQ, strongly co-occurred, attributing TCR associations to individual alleles was difficult. Linkage disequilibrium might explain the correlated functional status among segregating V segments, but an unknown experimental factor could not be excluded. According to the authors, the approach could potentially be generalized to other disease states and immunological phenotypes. A later analysis found that TCR association rates varied across HLA loci, with DRB1 alleles showing the most associated TCRs and HLA-C alleles the fewest. For the cohort, immune exposure information was limited to CMV serostatus. Broadly in line with IMGT annotations, most TCR beta V segments showed up in productive rearrangements about 87% or about 30% of the time in an earlier analysis of some 590 of the donors. In a later analysis, 15,000 to 20,000 TCR beta sequences were associated with specific HLA alleles at a false discovery rate of 0.05. A group of highly shared sequence variants was considered likely to be a technical artifact of the sequencing pipeline. Some IMGT-functional V segments, including TRBV6-2 and TRBV6-3, could not be distinguished by the 87-base-pair reads and were therefore excluded. While some public TCRs were present in many individuals, most TCR sequences turned up only very rarely across donors. In a later genetic analysis, fewer N-insertions in productive TCRs were reported among donors in an Asian-associated ancestry cluster than the approximately 630-donor mean. Most CMV-associated TCR beta chains appeared to be HLA-restricted in a later analysis, and the HLA associations seemed to be driven largely by CMV exposure. The study listed 164 TCR beta chains as associated with cytomegalovirus. A few of the identified cytomegalovirus-associated TCR beta chains were confirmed in vitro to be specific for cytomegalovirus antigens. A further reported finding was that TCR beta sequences accurately predicted the HLA-A and HLA-B alleles for most subjects in the first cohort. Because HLA typing was missing for some donors at each locus, association tests included only the typed subset. The classifier was reported to diagnose cytomegalovirus status with high specificity and sensitivity in both the original and validation cohorts. Because counts were too low, roughly 16 rarely observed V segments, including chromosome 9 orphons, were excluded from the earlier analysis of 587 of the donors.

Preparation of the library involved the immunoSEQ multiplex PCR assay. For the multiplex PCR, a mixture combining 60 forward primers for TCR Vbeta segments and 13 reverse primers for TCR Jbeta segments was used. Amplification of the CDR3 region of rearranged TCR beta genes was performed with a multiplex PCR assay on genomic DNA. The amplified TCR beta libraries were sequenced on the Illumina HiSeq System as 87-base-pair reads. The original methods were these. A later analysis counted about 80 million unique TCR beta chains across the 690 or so repertoires, and roughly 9.9 million of these chains were shared by at least two donors. A nearest-neighbor algorithm error-corrected the raw reads and collapsed the reads into unique sequences, merging closely related sequences to remove PCR and sequencing errors. To assign V, D and J gene segments, CDR3 sequences were aligned to IMGT reference sequences. For a sequence to be retained, at least a six-nucleotide match to both a V gene segment and a J gene segment was required. Rearrangements were classified as productive when the CDR3 lacked stop codons and remained in frame with V and J, and all other rearrangements were classified as non-productive. CDR3 was defined according to IMGT convention as the region running from the second conserved V-encoded cysteine to the conserved J-encoded phenylalanine. Sequences without an unambiguous match to a single V gene segment were excluded from the earlier analysis of 450 to 650 of the donors. An earlier analysis of 587 of the donors called V segments functional above 56.7% productive rearrangements and segregating when the between-donor standard deviation exceeded 5%. A statistical classification framework was built for diagnosing cytomegalovirus status from the catalog of TCR beta chain sequences. In a later analysis, V and J genes were assigned by comparing TCR nucleotide sequences against IMGT/GENE-DB human TR gene sequences. In a later analysis, CDR3 sequences and most-parsimonious VDJ recombination scenarios were assigned using the TCRdist pipeline. A later analysis defined each TCR beta chain by its CDR3 amino acid sequence plus V-gene family, and excluded reads lacking a unique V-gene family. In a later analysis, around 600 highly shared, low-generation-probability nucleotide sequences were removed to address suspected cross-contamination and a sequencing artifact. In a later analysis, a clonal expansion index was calculated for each public chain from normalized within-repertoire ranks of inferred template counts. In a later analysis, generation probabilities were computed using a VDJ recombination model fitted to out-of-frame rearrangements, and the results were checked against IGoR. A later analysis scored TCR-TCR, TCR-HLA and TCR-CMV co-occurrence with hypergeometric tests, applying a repertoire-size bias correction to TCR pairs. To estimate false discovery rates, a later analysis permuted the HLA or CMV assignments 20 times. A later analysis grouped co-occurring TCRs with DBSCAN, adding TCRdist sequence similarity when clustering within HLA-allele-positive subsets. Co-occurrence clustering excluded repertoires with fewer than 30,000 or more than 120,000 public chains, plus five with anomalous nucleotide sharing. The source is immuneACCESS, and TCRdb retained only in-frame sequences with V and J called. Part of the clones is not carried over; for the studies checked, unresolved V genes explain less than half of this, and the remainder is unexplained. V and J calls plus clone size are reproduced from that table; the DNA served to infer D and trimming. The sample yields roughly 120,000 clones; 80% were counted once. Clones ranked in the top ten supply 3% to 3.5% of the sample.

Trimming at the junction amounts to 4 bases on V and 3 bases on J, and the germline ends lie 16 bases apart. Reading the germline V gene gives CDR1 SGDLS and CDR2 YYNGEE. The CDR3, cysteine through phenylalanine, is 15 amino acids long. This entry keeps only the CDR3 DNA: 45 bases, framed from base 1. The cohort was made up of under 800 healthy bone marrow donors. Cohort members were all nominally healthy when sampled, although unrecorded immune exposures were likely present. The donor was CMV seronegative and belonged to the group of roughly 330 seronegative cohort members. Every donor gave a peripheral blood sample, and the peripheral blood mononuclear cells from that sample were used for TCR beta sequencing. The Qiagen DNeasy Blood Extraction Kit was used to extract genomic DNA from the blood cell samples.

The sequence was obtained from a male donor in good health and CMV-seronegative. The sequenced sample consisted of PBMCs. This sequence uses TRBV9 and TRBJ2-5; 6 matching bases give a weak D call of TRBD1. CDR3 reads: CASSPRSRDKETQYF. The DNA reads as follows: TGTGCCAGCAGCCCCCGATCCCGGGACAAAGAGACCCAGTACTTC. With all but the CDR3 taken from the reference TRBV9 and TRBJ2-5 genes, the full variable domain is: DSGVTQTPKHLITATGQRVTLRCSPRSGDLSVYWYQQSLDQGLQFLIQYYNGEERAKGNILERFSAQQFPDLHSELNLSSLELGDSALYFCASSPRSRDKETQYFGPGTRLLVL.